The next 30 T cell receptor beta chains were all read from a single sample in a study of blood T cell repertoires in COVID-19. Produced via immunoSEQ multiplex PCR; TCRdb's table is partial and in-frame only. The profile covers 250,000 to 300,000 clones, with approximately 88% appearing a single time and roughly 7% taken by the ten largest. The sequencing input was peripheral blood. Source of these receptors: a woman in her 30s who had recovered from COVID-19.

The chain joins TRBV2 to TRBJ1-2; TRBD1 matches 7 bases. The junction had 4 bases not matched to a gene; V was cut back by 1 base and J by 5 bases. CDR3 length equals 14 residues. Germline V lookup: CDR1 SNHLY, CDR2 FYNNEI. CDR3 protein: CASSEGQGVYGYTF. For the CDR3, the DNA is TGTGCCAGCAGTGAAGGACAGGGTGTTTATGGCTACACCTTC.

The chain joins TRBV10-3 to TRBJ1-4; 12 bases are a match to TRBD1. V dropped 5 bases and J dropped 0; count of bases not matched to a gene: 10. Germline CDR1 is ENHRY and CDR2 is SYGVKD. The CDR3 covers 19 residues. CDR3 region: CAISRTGQGAFATNEKLFF. In nucleotides, the CDR3 is TGTGCCATCAGTAGGACGGGACAGGGGGCCTTTGCAACTAATGAAAAACTGTTTTTT.

The rearrangement uses TRBV28 and TRBJ1-5; the match to TRBD1 covers 8 bases. The CDR3 extends over 15 amino acids. In germline, CDR1 is MDHEN, CDR2 SYDVKM. The V gene end was trimmed by 7 bases and the J gene end by 10 bases; junction bases not matched to a gene: 15. CDR3: CASTEGQGGLVPQHF. The CDR3 DNA is TGTGCCAGCACAGAAGGACAGGGCGGTCTCGTACCCCAGCATTTT.

The chain joins TRBV30 to TRBJ1-1, with D possibly TRBD1 on 5 matching bases. CDR3 size: 11 residues. V was clipped by 7 bases and J by 11 bases, with 17 bases between them. In germline, CDR1 is GTSNPN, CDR2 SVGIG (reference sequence). CDR3: CASRRGSGAFF. The CDR3, as DNA: TGTGCCTCTCGGCGGGGGTCTGGCGCTTTCTTT.

The chain recombines TRBV5-4 with TRBJ1-3, with D tentatively TRBD1 (5 bases). Germline V gene lookup returns CDR1 SGHNT and CDR2 YYREEE (reference sequence). V was cut by 5 bases and J by 4 bases, with 13 bases left in between. The CDR3 totals 14 residues. CDR3 DNA: TGTGCCAGCAGACTCCAGGGAACGGGAAACACCATATATTTT. Amino acids: CASRLQGTGNTIYF.

This sequence joins TRBV2 and TRBJ2-5; D is perhaps TRBD1 (5 bases). The germline V gene has CDR1 SNHLY and CDR2 FYNNEI. This CDR3 region has 12 residues. V was pared by 6 bases and J by 5 bases, with 10 bases between. The DNA for the CDR3 is TGTGCCAGCAGAGGGGTCGGGGAGACCCAGTACTTC. Amino acid sequence: CASRGVGETQYF. The entire variable domain, with the rest obtained from reference TRBV2 and TRBJ2-5, is as follows: EPEVTQTPSHQVTQMGQEVILRCVPISNHLYFYWYRQILGQKVEFLVSFYNNEISEKSEIFDDQFSVERPDGSNFTLKIRSTKLEDSAMYFCASRGVGETQYFGPGTRLLVL.

CDR3 loop: CASSDAGQGFKETQYF. The CDR3 DNA sequence: TGTGCCAGCAGTGACGCGGGACAGGGGTTTAAAGAGACCCAGTACTTC. The gene calls are TRBV6-1 and TRBJ2-5; TRBD1 aligns across 10 bases. With V trimmed by 3 bases and J by 3 bases, 7 bases remained unmatched. The germline CDR1 and CDR2 sequences are MNHNS and SASEGT. There are 16 residues in the CDR3.

This sequence joins TRBV6-5 and TRBJ1-1; the match to TRBD1 covers 7 bases. This CDR3 has 14 amino acids. V lost 6 bases and J lost 3; bases outside the gene matches: 7. Germline V gives CDR1 MNHEY, CDR2 SVGAGI. DNA for the CDR3: TGTGCCAGCAGGACAGGCAGGGGGTACACTGAAGCTTTCTTT. Protein product: CASRTGRGYTEAFF.

Comments on this clone: The junction departs from germline at one end; a sequencing error may be responsible. The chain carries TRBV5-1 and TRBJ2-2; TRBD1 matches 7 bases. This CDR3 has 14 residues. Germline V gene sequence: CDR1 SGHRS, CDR2 YFSETQ. The CDR3 region has the DNA TGCACCAGCAGCTTGGACAGGCCTACCGGGGAGCTGTTTTTT. It translates to CTSSLDRPTGELFF.

The genes are TRBV19 and TRBJ2-3, with D perhaps TRBD2 (6 bases). Germline CDR1 and CDR2: LNHDA and SQIVND (reference sequence). Trimming cost V 5 bases and J 1 base, with 13 bases left between them. The CDR3 runs to 15 residues. CDR3 nucleotides: TGTGCCAGTAGTCTCGGGACTCGGGGCACAGATACGCAGTATTTT. Protein: CASSLGTRGTDTQYF.

The chain is built from TRBV7-2 and TRBJ1-2; 7 positions agree with TRBD1. The CDR3 is made up of 11 amino acids. Germline V gene lookup returns CDR1 SGHTA and CDR2 FQGNSA. V gave up 4 bases and J gave up 13 bases; unmatched junction bases: 6. CDR3 DNA sequence: TGTGCCAGCAGCTCGGGACAGCACTTCACCTTC. The encoded protein is CASSSGQHFTF.

The chain has TRBV30 and TRBJ1-5, with unresolved D. CDR3 length equals 13 residues. Trimming removed 2 bases from V and 6 bases from J, with 11 bases in between. The germline V gene encodes CDR1 GTSNPN and CDR2 SVGIG (reference sequence). CDR3 amino acids: CAWSRGMGQPQHF. CDR3 in DNA: TGTGCCTGGAGTCGCGGTATGGGTCAGCCCCAGCATTTT. The entire variable domain, with the rest obtained from reference TRBV30 and TRBJ1-5, is as follows: SQTIHQWPATLVQPVGSPLSLECTVEGTSNPNLYWYRQAAGRGLQLLFYSVGIGQISSEVPQNLSASRPQDRQFILSSKKLLLSDSGFYLCAWSRGMGQPQHFGDGTRLSIL.

The V and J genes are TRBV29-1 and TRBJ2-6; 9 bases are shared with TRBD2. V lost 4 bases to trimming and J lost 0 bases; unmatched junction nucleotides: 4. The CDR3 sequence is 16 residues long. CDR1 is SQVTM, CDR2 ANQGSEA, per germline. CDR3 nucleotides: TGCAGCGTTGCGGCGGGGGGGAACTCTGGGGCCAACGTCCTGACTTTC. This codes for CSVAAGGNSGANVLTF. Full variable domain (missing parts from reference TRBV29-1 and TRBJ2-6): SAVISQKPSRDICQRGTSLTIQCQVDSQVTMMFWYRQQPGQSLTLIATANQGSEATYESGFVIDKFPISRPNLTFSTLTVSNMSPEDSSIYLCSVAAGGNSGANVLTFGAGSRLTVL.

V is TRBV28 and J is TRBJ2-5, with D maybe TRBD2 (5 bases). The CDR3 loop spans 14 amino acids. Germline V gene lookup returns CDR1 MDHEN and CDR2 SYDVKM. V lost 6 bases to trimming and J lost 0 bases, with 11 bases between them. CDR3 sequence (DNA): TGTGCCAGCAGCCTCCGACTAAACCAAGAGACCCAGTACTTC. Translated: CASSLRLNQETQYF.

This sequence joins TRBV5-6 and TRBJ1-1; the match to TRBD1 covers 9 bases. Germline CDR1 SGHDT, CDR2 YYEEEE. With V trimmed by 5 bases and J by 3 bases, 8 bases remained unmatched. This CDR3 contains 15 residues. CDR3 loop: CASSLGQGRDTEAFF. For the CDR3, the DNA is TGTGCCAGCAGTCTTGGACAGGGGAGGGACACTGAAGCTTTCTTT.

This clone occurred a few times. V gene TRBV28 combines with J gene TRBJ2-3, with 7 bases that match TRBD1. Germline V gene data show CDR1 as MDHEN and CDR2 as SYDVKM. This CDR3 has 15 amino acids. V gave up 5 bases and J gave up 8 bases; unmatched junction bases: 13. In DNA form, the CDR3 reads TGTGCCAGCAGTGACAGGGAGTTGAGAGTCGGTACGCAGTATTTT. Encoded protein: CASSDRELRVGTQYF.

V and J are TRBV27 and TRBJ2-7; D unresolved. This CDR3 is 12 amino acids long. Trimming cost V 3 bases and J 6 bases, with 9 bases left between them. Germline V lookup: CDR1 MNHEY, CDR2 SMNVEV (reference sequence). The CDR3 bases are TGTGCCAGCAGTTTCAGTACGGGCGAGCAGTACTTC. Translated, it gives CASSFSTGEQYF.

The chain has TRBV28 and TRBJ1-3; D unresolved. This CDR3 spans 14 amino acids. Trimming stripped 7 bases from V and 3 bases from J, with 13 bases between. The germline V gene has CDR1 MDHEN and CDR2 SYDVKM. The CDR3 region has the DNA TGTGCCAGCAAAAACGGGATCTTTGGAAACACCATATATTTT. Translated: CASKNGIFGNTIYF.

The chain recombines TRBV5-1 with TRBJ1-1; D may be TRBD1 (5 bases). The V end lost 0 bases, the J end lost 4 bases, and 19 bases lay between the germline ends. The CDR3 has 17 amino acids. The germline gives CDR1 SGHRS, CDR2 YFSETQ. Written as DNA, the CDR3 is TGCGCCAGCAGCTTGGGGACGGGGAGGGGTTCGAGCACTGAAGCTTTCTTT. It is translated as CASSLGTGRGSSTEAFF.

The V gene is TRBV28, the J gene TRBJ1-1; TRBD1 aligns across 7 bases. Trimming at V came to 5 bases and at J to 1 base, leaving 7 bases not matched to a gene. The CDR3 is 15 amino acids. Looked up from germline, CDR1 is MDHEN and CDR2 is SYDVKM. The CDR3 loop is CASSRPGTANTEAFF. As DNA, the CDR3 is TGTGCCAGCAGTCGACCCGGGACAGCGAACACTGAAGCTTTCTTT.

This chain joins TRBV9 and TRBJ2-3; 9 bases fit TRBD1. Trimming cost V 0 bases and J 4 bases; bases outside gene matches: 9. The germline gives CDR1 SGDLS, CDR2 YYNGEE. The CDR3 spans 17 residues. CDR3 in DNA: TGTGCCAGCAGCGTAGCTACAGGGGGCAGGTTAGCAGATACGCAGTATTTT. Its translation: CASSVATGGRLADTQYF.

This sequence joins TRBV14 and TRBJ1-1; a possible D gene is TRBD1 (6 bases). This CDR3 spans 13 amino acids. V was pared by 1 base and J by 6 bases, with 9 bases between. The germline gives CDR1 SGHDN, CDR2 FVKESK. The CDR3 sequence: CASSQGAGAEAFF. The CDR3, as DNA: TGTGCCAGCAGCCAAGGGGCAGGGGCTGAAGCTTTCTTT.

This clone turned up a few times. V usage is TRBV5-1 and J usage is TRBJ2-1, with unresolved D. There are 15 residues in the CDR3. Germline-derived CDR1 and CDR2 are SGHRS and YFSETQ. The V end was cut by 0 bases, the J end by 0 bases, with 7 bases between. CDR3 DNA sequence: TGCGCCAGCAGCTTGGCACCCAGCTCCTACAATGAGCAGTTCTTC. This encodes CASSLAPSSYNEQFF.

This clone has a handful of counts. The chain couples TRBV7-2 to TRBJ2-1, with 10 bases matching TRBD2. Per germline, CDR1 SGHTA and CDR2 FQGNSA. Trimming removed 4 bases from V and 7 bases from J; junction bases left unmatched: 7. The CDR3 spans 15 residues. The CDR3 region is CASSSQGLAMNEQFF. The CDR3 bases are TGTGCCAGCAGCTCACAGGGACTAGCGATGAATGAGCAGTTCTTC.

In its sample, this clone was seen once. The CDR3 nucleotides read TGTGCCAGCTCACCCCGGGGGGAGGATACGCAGTATTTT. Its translation is CASSPRGEDTQYF. V gene TRBV18 combines with J gene TRBJ2-3; 7 bases fit TRBD2. CDR1 is KGHSH and CDR2 is LQKENI in the germline V gene. The CDR3 totals 13 residues. J gave up 6 bases and V 3 bases, and 3 bases lay outside the gene matches.

The V call is TRBV6-6, the J call TRBJ2-1, with D unclear. Trimming took 0 bases from V and 15 from J, leaving 9 bases between them. CDR1 and CDR2 (germline): MNHNY, SVGAGI (reference sequence). This CDR3 contains 11 residues. The CDR3 DNA sequence: TGTGCCAGCAGTTACTCCCAGGCATGGTTCTTC. This codes for CASSYSQAWFF.

The V and J genes are TRBV7-2 and TRBJ1-6; 7 bases align to TRBD1. Germline CDR1 SGHTA, CDR2 FQGNSA. The CDR3 covers 15 residues. V shed 2 bases, J shed 4 bases, and the junction held 2 bases outside the gene matches. The CDR3 DNA is TGTGCCAGCAGCTTAATGGGACAGTATAATTCACCCCTCCACTTT. Its protein is CASSLMGQYNSPLHF.

The chain is built from TRBV19 and TRBJ1-4; 11 bases are a match to TRBD1. CDR1 is LNHDA and CDR2 is SQIVND in the germline V gene (reference sequence). The length of the CDR3 is 16 residues. V shed 5 bases and J 7 bases; nucleotides not matched to a gene: 9. DNA for the CDR3: TGTGCCAGTAGTCCGGACAGGGGGCCTCGGAGTGAAAAACTGTTTTTT. Translation gives CASSPDRGPRSEKLFF.

The V and J genes are TRBV19 and TRBJ2-7, with a possible D match to TRBD1 (6 bases). Trimming pared 5 bases from V and 5 bases from J, leaving 13 bases between. CDR1 LNHDA and CDR2 SQIVND come from the germline V gene (reference sequence). CDR3 length: 13 amino acids. The CDR3 loop is CASSQQGLNEQYF. For the CDR3, the DNA is TGTGCCAGTAGTCAACAGGGTCTGAACGAGCAGTACTTC.

This chain joins TRBV19 and TRBJ1-2; 7 bases fit TRBD1. V trimming: 5 bases; J trimming: 0 bases; junction bases outside the gene matches: 6. CDR3 length equals 15 residues. CDR1 is LNHDA, CDR2 SQIVND, per germline (reference sequence). CDR3 protein: CASSVRQGANYGYTF. In DNA, the CDR3 is TGTGCCAGTAGTGTTAGACAGGGAGCTAACTATGGCTACACCTTC. Full variable domain (missing parts from reference TRBV19 and TRBJ1-2): DGGITQSPKYLFRKEGQNVTLSCEQNLNHDAMYWYRQDPGQGLRLIYYSQIVNDFQKGDIAEGYSVSREKKESFPLTVTSAQKNPTAFYLCASSVRQGANYGYTFGSGTRLTVV.